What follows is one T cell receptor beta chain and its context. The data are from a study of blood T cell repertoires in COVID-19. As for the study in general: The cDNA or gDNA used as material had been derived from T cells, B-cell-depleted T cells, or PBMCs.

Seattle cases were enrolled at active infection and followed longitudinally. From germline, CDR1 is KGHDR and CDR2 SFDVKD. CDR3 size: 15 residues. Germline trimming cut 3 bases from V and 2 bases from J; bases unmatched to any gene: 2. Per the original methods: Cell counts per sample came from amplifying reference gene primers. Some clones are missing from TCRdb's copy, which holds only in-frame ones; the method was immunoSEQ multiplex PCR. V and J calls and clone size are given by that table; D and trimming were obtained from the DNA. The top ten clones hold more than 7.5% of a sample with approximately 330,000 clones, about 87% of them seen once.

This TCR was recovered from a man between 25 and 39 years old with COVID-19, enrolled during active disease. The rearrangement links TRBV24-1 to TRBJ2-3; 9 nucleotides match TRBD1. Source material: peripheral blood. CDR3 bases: TGTGCCACCAGTGATGGGACAGGGTACACAGATACGCAGTATTTT. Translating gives CATSDGTGYTDTQYF.